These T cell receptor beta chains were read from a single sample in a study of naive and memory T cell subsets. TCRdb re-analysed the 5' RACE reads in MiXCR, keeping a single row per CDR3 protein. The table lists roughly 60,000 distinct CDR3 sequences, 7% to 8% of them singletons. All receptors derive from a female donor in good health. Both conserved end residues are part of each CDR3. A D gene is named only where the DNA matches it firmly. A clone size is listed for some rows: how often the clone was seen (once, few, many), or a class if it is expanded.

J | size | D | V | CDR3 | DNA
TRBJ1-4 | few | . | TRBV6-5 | CARAIDATNEKLFF | TGTGCCAGGGCCATTGACGCAACTAATGAAAAACTGTTTTTT
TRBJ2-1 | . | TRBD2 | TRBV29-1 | CSVEVRGLSNEQFF | TGCAGCGTTGAGGTCCGGGGACTAAGCAATGAGCAGTTCTTC
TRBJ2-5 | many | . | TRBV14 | CASSQEQETQYF | TGTGCCAGCAGCCAAGAACAAGAGACCCAGTACTTC
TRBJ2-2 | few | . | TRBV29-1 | CSAMRVVQNGELFF | TGCAGCGCAATGCGGGTAGTTCAGAACGGGGAGCTGTTTTTT
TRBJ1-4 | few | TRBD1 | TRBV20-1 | CSAKGQGEEKLFF | TGCAGTGCCAAGGGACAGGGAGAAGAAAAACTGTTTTTT
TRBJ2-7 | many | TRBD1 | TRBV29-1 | CSVVEQGYEQYF | TGCAGCGTTGTAGAACAGGGGTACGAGCAGTACTTC
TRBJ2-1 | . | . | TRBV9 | CASSVGDNPYNEQFF | TGTGCCAGCAGCGTAGGAGACAACCCCTACAATGAGCAGTTCTTC
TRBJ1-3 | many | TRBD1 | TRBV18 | CASLMDRASGNTIYF | TGTGCCAGCTTGATGGACAGGGCCTCTGGAAACACCATATATTTT
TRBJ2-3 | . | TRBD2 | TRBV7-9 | CASSISGGHTDTQYF | TGTGCCAGCAGCATTAGCGGGGGACACACAGATACGCAGTATTTT
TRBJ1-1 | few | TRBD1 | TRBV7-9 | CASSLTGVGEAFF | TGTGCCAGCAGCTTGACAGGGGTAGGTGAAGCTTTCTTT
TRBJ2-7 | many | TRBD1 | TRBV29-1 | CSARQGSSYEQYF | TGCAGCGCCAGACAGGGAAGCTCCTACGAGCAGTACTTC
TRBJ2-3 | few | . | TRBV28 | CASSNRVSDTQYF | TGTGCCAGCAGCAACAGGGTTTCAGATACGCAGTATTTT
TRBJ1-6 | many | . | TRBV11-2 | CASSSIRDLRPPLHF | TGTGCCAGCAGCTCTATACGGGATTTACGTCCACCCCTCCACTTT
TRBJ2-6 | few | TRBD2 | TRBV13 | CASSRGLAGTSGANVLTF | TGTGCCAGCAGCCGGGGACTAGCGGGGACCTCTGGGGCCAACGTCCTGACTTTC
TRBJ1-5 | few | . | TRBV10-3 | CAISDKGLNSNQPQHF | TGTGCCATCAGTGATAAAGGATTGAATAGCAATCAGCCCCAGCATTTT
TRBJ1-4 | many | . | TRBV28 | CASSTRVGAWYEKLFF | TGTGCCAGCAGTACAAGGGTCGGGGCATGGTATGAAAAACTGTTTTTT
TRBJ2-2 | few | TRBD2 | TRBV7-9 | CASRTPGLAGTGELFF | TGTGCCAGCAGAACACCGGGACTAGCCGGTACCGGGGAGCTGTTTTTT
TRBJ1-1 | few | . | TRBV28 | CASSPPRGGGETEAFF | TGTGCCAGCAGTCCTCCCCGGGGGGGGGGGGAAACTGAAGCTTTCTTT
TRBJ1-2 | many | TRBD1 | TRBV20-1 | CSARGGTGVYGYTF | TGCAGTGCTAGAGGAGGGACAGGGGTGTATGGCTACACCTTC
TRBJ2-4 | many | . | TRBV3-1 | CASSQVQAKNIQYF | TGTGCCAGCAGCCAAGTACAAGCCAAAAACATTCAGTACTTC
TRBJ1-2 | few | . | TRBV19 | CASSRVSYGYTF | TGTGCCAGTAGTCGAGTTAGCTATGGCTACACCTTC
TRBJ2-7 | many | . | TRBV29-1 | CSVGPGLATYEQYF | TGCAGCGTTGGGCCCGGGCTAGCGACCTACGAGCAGTACTTC
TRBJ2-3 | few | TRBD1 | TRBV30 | CACTQGAWGTQYF | TGTGCCTGCACGCAGGGGGCCTGGGGAACGCAGTATTTT
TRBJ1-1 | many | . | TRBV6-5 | CASKGGMNTEAFF | TGTGCCAGCAAGGGCGGGATGAACACTGAAGCTTTCTTT
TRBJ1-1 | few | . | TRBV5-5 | CASSGSAVENTEAFF | TGTGCCAGCAGCGGGAGCGCGGTAGAGAACACTGAAGCTTTCTTT
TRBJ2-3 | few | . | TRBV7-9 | CASSSISDTQYF | TGTGCCAGCAGCTCGATATCGGATACGCAGTATTTT
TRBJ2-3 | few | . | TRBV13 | CASSNTDTQYF | TGTGCCAGCAGTAACACAGATACGCAGTATTTT
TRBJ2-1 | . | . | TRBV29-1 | CSARSGASNSYNEQFF | TGCAGCGCCCGCAGTGGGGCGAGCAACTCCTACAATGAGCAGTTCTTC
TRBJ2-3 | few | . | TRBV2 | CASMGLSDTQYF | TGTGCCAGCATGGGCCTCTCCGATACGCAGTATTTT
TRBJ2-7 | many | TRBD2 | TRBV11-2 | CASSSGLAGGNREQYF | TGTGCCAGCAGCTCCGGACTAGCGGGGGGCAACCGCGAGCAGTACTTC
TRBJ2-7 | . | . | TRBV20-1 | CSADAGYIKQGTTEQYF | TGCAGTGCTGATGCGGGGTACATCAAACAGGGGACAACCGAGCAGTACTTC
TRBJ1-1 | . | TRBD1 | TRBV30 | CAWRWGNRGRNTEAFF | TGTGCCTGGAGGTGGGGGAACAGGGGGCGGAACACTGAAGCTTTCTTT